These 25 T cell receptor beta chains were sequenced from one sample in a study of blood T cell repertoires in COVID-19. The protocol was immunoSEQ multiplex PCR, while the TCRdb copy is restricted to in-frame clones and leaves out a portion. The sample has some 150,000 clones; about four fifths are singletons. What was sequenced was peripheral blood. The receptor source for this set is a man in his fifties or sixties with acute or convalescent COVID-19.

This clone was detected once. The chain joins TRBV11-2 to TRBJ2-7; D is uncertain. Germline CDR1 reads SGHAT; CDR2 reads FQNNGV. The CDR3 runs 14 residues. Trimming cost V 1 base and J 2 bases, with 9 bases left between them. The CDR3 here is CASSLGYIAYEQYF. The CDR3 nucleotides are TGTGCCAGCAGCTTAGGGTACATCGCCTACGAGCAGTACTTC.

This clone was found a few times. The V and J genes are TRBV24-1 and TRBJ1-2, with D hard to call. V lost 2 bases and J 7 bases, leaving 10 bases between the germline ends. Germline CDR1 KGHDR, CDR2 SFDVKD. This CDR3 is built from 13 residues. The CDR3 DNA reads TGTGCCACCAGTGATTCCCGGTTAAGTGGCTACACCTTC. Its translation: CATSDSRLSGYTF.

The chain joins TRBV14 to TRBJ1-3; 7 bases match TRBD1. Germline V CDR1 and CDR2: SGHDN, FVKESK. V lost 4 bases to trimming and J lost 2 bases; unmatched junction nucleotides: 5. The CDR3 sequence is 15 residues long. Here the CDR3 reads CASSPRTGPGNTIYF. CDR3 bases: TGTGCCAGCAGCCCCCGGACAGGCCCTGGAAACACCATATATTTT.

This clone was detected once. The rearrangement joins TRBV18 to TRBJ1-2; 8 nucleotides align to TRBD1. Unmatched junction bases numbered 7, after V lost 2 bases and J lost 5 bases. Germline CDR1 is KGHSH and CDR2 is LQKENI. The CDR3 has 15 amino acids. This chain's CDR3 is CASSPNLQGEYGYTF. CDR3 nucleotides: TGTGCCAGCTCACCAAACCTACAGGGGGAATATGGCTACACCTTC.

The table lists this clone with a count of one. V is TRBV18 and J is TRBJ1-1; D uncertain. Looked up from germline, CDR1 is KGHSH and CDR2 is LQKENI. Trimming removed 6 bases from V and 11 bases from J, with 19 bases in between. This CDR3 comprises 13 residues. CDR3 sequence reads: CASSLAGGNPAFF. CDR3 bases: TGTGCCAGCTCCCTGGCCGGAGGGAATCCGGCTTTCTTT.

The chain carries TRBV19 and TRBJ1-5; maybe TRBD1 (6 bases). CDR1 and CDR2 (germline): LNHDA, SQIVND (reference sequence). Trimming shortened V by 8 bases and J by 6 bases, and 17 bases separated the two germline ends. The CDR3 consists of 14 residues. For the CDR3, the DNA is TGTGCCAGTCGAGTGGCGCAGGGGAGTCAGCCCCAGCATTTT. Residues: CASRVAQGSQPQHF.

V is TRBV7-2 and J is TRBJ2-3, with D perhaps TRBD2 (6 bases). The CDR3 extends over 14 amino acids. Germline CDR1 SGHTA, CDR2 FQGNSA. V gave up 7 bases and J gave up 2 bases, with 13 bases separating them. CDR3 loop: CASIQGLLTDTQYF. In nucleotides, the CDR3 is TGTGCCAGCATCCAGGGACTCCTCACAGATACGCAGTATTTT.

V and J are TRBV7-9 and TRBJ1-2; the match to TRBD1 covers 7 bases. The CDR3 is made up of 13 amino acids. The germline CDR1 and CDR2 sequences are SEHNR and FQNEAQ (reference sequence). The trim removed 5 bases at V and 4 bases at J, leaving 4 bases unmatched. CDR3 nucleotide sequence: TGTGCCAGCAGCCCGGGACAGTTCTATGGCTACACCTTC. As protein: CASSPGQFYGYTF. Full variable domain (missing parts from reference TRBV7-9 and TRBJ1-2): DTGVSQNPRHKITKRGQNVTFRCDPISEHNRLYWYRQTLGQGPEFLTYFQNEAQLEKSRLLSDRFSAERPKGSFSTLEIQRTEQGDSAMYLCASSPGQFYGYTFGSGTRLTVV.

This chain joins TRBV3-1 (or the pseudogene TRBV3-2) and TRBJ2-5; 12 positions match TRBD2. The CDR3 covers 16 residues. Germline V gene sequence: CDR1 LGHDT, CDR2 YNNKEL (reference sequence). The junction had 10 bases not matched to a gene; V was cut back by 4 bases and J by 7 bases. The CDR3 sequence: CASSLSTSGGPRTQYF. In DNA, the CDR3 is TGTGCCAGCAGCCTGTCGACTAGCGGGGGCCCGCGGACCCAGTACTTC.

This chain uses TRBV19 with TRBJ2-3; TRBD2 aligns across 12 bases. V trimming: 3 bases; J trimming: 4 bases; junction bases outside the gene matches: 2. The germline CDR1 and CDR2 sequences are LNHDA and SQIVND (reference sequence). This CDR3 is 15 amino acids long. The CDR3, as DNA: TGTGCCAGTAGTATGTCTAGCGGGGGGGCAGATACGCAGTATTTT. Protein: CASSMSSGGADTQYF.

The rearrangement uses TRBV6-5 and TRBJ1-2; 10 bases align to TRBD1. Germline V gene data show CDR1 as MNHEY and CDR2 as SVGAGI. V dropped 6 bases and J dropped 6; count of bases not matched to a gene: 7. The CDR3 sequence is 14 residues long. The CDR3 nucleotides are TGTGCCAGCAGCTCCTGGACAGGGGGAGATGGCTACACCTTC. It encodes CASSSWTGGDGYTF.

This clone appeared a few times. The rearrangement joins TRBV7-9 to TRBJ1-3, with 7 bases that match TRBD1. With V trimmed by 5 bases and J by 1 base, 5 bases remained unmatched. Germline V CDR1 and CDR2: SEHNR, FQNEAQ (reference sequence). CDR3 length equals 15 residues. The chain's CDR3 is CASSADRTSGNTIYF. The CDR3 nucleotides are TGTGCCAGCAGCGCGGACAGGACATCTGGAAACACCATATATTTT.

This chain joins TRBV7-9 and TRBJ1-1, with D perhaps matching TRBD1 (5 bases). Trimming took 5 bases from V and 1 from J, leaving 8 bases between them. This CDR3 region has 13 residues. Looked up from germline, CDR1 is SEHNR and CDR2 is FQNEAQ (reference sequence). The CDR3 region is CASSQGANTEAFF. The CDR3 DNA sequence: TGTGCCAGCAGCCAAGGGGCGAACACTGAAGCTTTCTTT.

This rearrangement joins TRBV5-1 to TRBJ2-1; TRBD2 agrees at 10 bases. CDR3 length: 15 residues. Germline CDR1 reads SGHRS; CDR2 reads YFSETQ. V lost 6 bases and J lost 0; bases outside the gene matches: 3. The CDR3 sequence is CASTASGSSYNEQFF. Here the CDR3 DNA reads TGCGCCAGCACGGCTAGCGGGAGCTCCTACAATGAGCAGTTCTTC.

This clone appeared once. This chain links TRBV24-1 with TRBJ2-5; maybe TRBD2 (6 bases). From germline, CDR1 is KGHDR and CDR2 SFDVKD. The CDR3 is made up of 15 amino acids. The V gene lost 6 bases and the J gene lost 5 bases, with 18 bases spanning the gap. The CDR3 region is CATSKRRGGGETQYF. The CDR3 DNA sequence: TGTGCCACCAGTAAGAGGAGGGGAGGAGGGGAGACCCAGTACTTC.

This clone was recorded a few times. The genes are TRBV2 and TRBJ1-6; possibly TRBD1 for D (6 bases). Between the trimmed V and J ends, which lost 4 bases and 7 bases, there was a span of 8 bases. CDR3 length equals 13 residues. Germline lookup yields CDR1 SNHLY and CDR2 FYNNEI. CDR3 in amino acids: CASSAQGNSPLHF. DNA of the CDR3: TGTGCCAGCAGTGCCCAGGGGAATTCACCCCTCCACTTT.

The CDR3, as DNA: TGTGCCAGCAGTGAAGCGGGCCGGGAGACCCAGTACTTC. This translates into CASSEAGRETQYF. The gene calls are TRBV6-1 and TRBJ2-5; D unclear. V was pared by 0 bases and J by 5 bases, with 7 bases between. The CDR3 covers 13 residues. The V gene's germline CDR1 is MNHNS and CDR2 SASEGT.

CDR3 DNA sequence: TGTGCCAGCAGCCAAGAACGGGTAGCGGGGTACAATGAGCAGTTCTTC. Translated, it gives CASSQERVAGYNEQFF. The chain links TRBV3-1 (or the pseudogene TRBV3-2) to TRBJ2-1; the match to TRBD2 covers 8 bases. This CDR3 region has 16 residues. Germline V gives CDR1 LGHDT, CDR2 YNNKEL (reference sequence). The ends lost 0 bases at V and 4 bases at J; junction bases unmatched: 5.

This chain links TRBV5-1 with TRBJ2-7; 9 bases fit TRBD2. CDR3 size: 17 residues. Germline V gene lookup returns CDR1 SGHRS and CDR2 YFSETQ. J was trimmed by 4 bases and V by 4 bases; bases with no gene match: 15. CDR3 amino acids: CASSHLTRSGSSYEQYF. CDR3 nucleotides: TGCGCCAGCAGCCACCTGACCCGTAGCGGGAGCTCATACGAGCAGTACTTC.

A single count supports this clone. V gene TRBV19 combines with J gene TRBJ1-2, with a tentative D call TRBD1 (6 bases). V lost 4 bases and J 4 bases, leaving 19 bases between the germline ends. The CDR3 length is 16 residues. Germline V gene sequence: CDR1 LNHDA, CDR2 SQIVND (reference sequence). CDR3 sequence (DNA): TGTGCCAGTAGTAAGGGGGGGACTCCGCTGTTCTATGGCTACACCTTC. This sequence encodes CASSKGGTPLFYGYTF.

This chain connects TRBV5-6 to TRBJ2-2, with a possible D match to TRBD1 (6 bases). V was pared by 0 bases and J by 4 bases, with 10 bases between. CDR1 SGHDT and CDR2 YYEEEE come from the germline V gene. This CDR3 region has 15 residues. CDR3 residues: CASSLGQVATGELFF. The CDR3 coding sequence is TGTGCCAGCAGCTTGGGACAGGTGGCCACCGGGGAGCTGTTTTTT.

Worth noting for this clone: The identical CDR3 is also encoded by other nucleotide sequences in the sample. V and J are TRBV7-9 and TRBJ2-2; possibly TRBD2 for D (6 bases). The CDR3 sequence is 16 residues long. V was clipped by 1 base and J by 1 base, with 10 bases between them. The germline V gene encodes CDR1 SEHNR and CDR2 FQNEAQ (reference sequence). The CDR3 region has the DNA TGTGCCAGCAGCTTAGTCTTCGGGGGGAACACCGGGGAGCTGTTTTTT. This translates into CASSLVFGGNTGELFF.

The chain carries TRBV10-3 and TRBJ2-7, with 8 bases fitting TRBD2. J was trimmed by 3 bases and V by 6 bases; bases with no gene match: 7. The CDR3 extends over 14 amino acids. Germline V gives CDR1 ENHRY, CDR2 SYGVKD. CDR3 in DNA: TGTGCCATCAGAAGGGGACTAGTGGACTACGAGCAGTACTTC. Encoded protein: CAIRRGLVDYEQYF.

CDR3 nucleotides: TGTGCCATCAGTGAGTCGGGCAGGGAGCAGTTCTTC. This encodes CAISESGREQFF. The chain has TRBV10-3 and TRBJ2-1; D gene uncertain. V was shortened by 0 bases and J by 10 bases, with 7 bases between the two germline ends. CDR3 length equals 12 residues. In germline, CDR1 is ENHRY, CDR2 SYGVKD.

The chain is built from TRBV5-6 and TRBJ2-2; 7 nucleotides align to TRBD1. The germline V gene encodes CDR1 SGHDT and CDR2 YYEEEE. J gave up 5 bases and V 6 bases, and 13 bases lay outside the gene matches. The CDR3 is made up of 16 amino acids. The CDR3 sequence: CASNDRGGTKTGELFF. CDR3 sequence (DNA): TGTGCCAGCAACGATCGAGGGGGCACTAAAACCGGGGAGCTGTTTTTT.